This T cell receptor beta chain was sequenced during a study of shared clonotypes between healthy human individuals. This clone has just a few counts. Germline V gives CDR1 SGHNT, CDR2 YYREEE (reference sequence). V was pared by 3 bases and J by 8 bases, with 8 bases of the junction left unmatched. The CDR3 contains 15 residues. The protocol was immunoSEQ multiplex PCR, while the TCRdb copy is restricted to in-frame clones and leaves out a portion. The repertoire consists of roughly 680,000 clones, with over 55% occurring once and the leading ten covering about 1.7%. The chain joins TRBV5-4 to TRBJ1-4, with 9 bases identical to TRBD1. Material for sequencing was memory CD4+ T cells sorted from blood. Specified subset: CD45RA-negative fraction. The clonotype was recovered from a woman aged 25 to 39 in good health. For the CDR3, the DNA is TGTGCCAGCAGCTCTCAAACAGGGGGCAGAGAAAAACTGTTTTTT. It specifies CASSSQTGGREKLFF.